Reported below is one T cell receptor beta chain. Its target is not known. Unique molecular identifiers were linked by the library to individual cDNA molecules. Each CDR3 protein gets one entry after TCRdb re-called the RACE reads with MiXCR. The repertoire holds about 120,000 distinct CDR3 sequences, with around 15% as singletons. The CDR3 is 13 residues long. Germline CDR1 LGHNA, CDR2 YSLEER. V lost 0 bases, J lost 6 bases, and 8 bases lay in between. The sample's time point: patch test 1, 2 weeks after DPC sensitization. The treatment was: therapeutic diphenylcyclopropenone sensitization with weekly scalp DPC. Non-pregnant alopecia patients aged 18 to 70, suitable for DPC therapy. This specimen belongs to a study of human T cells and chemical hapten exposure. Study information: Chiefly women, the patients showed alopecia areata, totalis or universalis. Study findings and constraints: Counts of TCRs above 1 in 1000 frequency stayed unchanged with DPC sensitization.

The chain links TRBV4-3 to TRBJ2-5; D not resolved. The sequence was collected from a man younger than 35 with alopecia areata. Some clones in this sample may be carry-over from other donors' samples. This material consisted of whole blood, taken in connection with sensitization to the hapten diphenylcyclopropenone (DPC). The CDR3 bases are TGCGCCAGCAGCCAAGAGACCCGACAGACCCAGTACTTC. It encodes CASSQETRQTQYF.